This T cell receptor beta chain originates from a study of OX40 agonist ivuxolimab in advanced cancers. Study-level information: Those treated in dose escalation had hepatocellular carcinoma, melanoma, renal cell cancer or head and neck cancer. There were three patients with partial responses, one having hepatocellular carcinoma and two cutaneous melanoma. Study findings and constraints: The mean number of expanded clones was higher in CD8+ T cells than in CD4+.

Germline V gene sequence: CDR1 SNHLY, CDR2 FYNNEI. Unmatched junction bases numbered 4, after V lost 5 bases and J lost 8 bases. The CDR3 has 14 amino acids. Only in-frame clones appear in the TCRdb table, and some are missing; sequencing was by immunoSEQ multiplex PCR. The sample comprises more than 95,000 clones, roughly nine tenths of which are singletons, and around 0.3% rests with the top ten. Notes on this clone: Its antigen is unidentified.

Autoimmune disease history or systemic immunosuppression led to patients being barred. This sequence originates from an adult with an advanced solid tumor such as melanoma, head and neck, liver or kidney cancer. This chain uses TRBV2 with TRBJ1-4; 11 bases fit TRBD1. Specimen: CD4+ or CD8+ T cells sorted from blood, collected in a trial of the OX40 agonist ivuxolimab. The chain's CDR3 is CASSRRTGGEKLFF. CDR3 in DNA: TGTGCCAGCAGTCGACGGACAGGGGGCGAAAAACTGTTTTTT.